This TCR beta chain was profiled in a study of T-cell reconstitution after alpha-beta-depleted transplantation in children. This clonotype has a count of ten or more. Molecular barcoding with unique molecular identifiers was used for the TCRbeta library. TCRdb reanalysed the PCR reads using MiXCR and keeps one entry per CDR3 protein. The repertoire holds 400,000 to 450,000 distinct CDR3 sequences, around 46% seen once, with approximately 30% in the top ten. The CDR3 runs 15 residues. CDR1 MNHNS and CDR2 SASEGT come from the germline V gene. V trimming: 6 bases; J trimming: 1 base; junction bases outside the gene matches: 6.

Specimen: PBMCs, collected before TCRalphabeta/CD19-depleted stem cell transplant. The clonotype originates from a girl aged 2 to 10 with aplastic anemia, due to receive a stem cell transplant. V and J are TRBV6-1 and TRBJ1-3, with 7 bases that match TRBD1. This CDR3 reads CASRETGMSGNTIYF. The DNA for the CDR3 is TGTGCCAGCAGAGAGACAGGGATGTCTGGAAACACCATATATTTT.